What follows are 13 T cell receptor beta chains derived from one specimen sequenced in a study of control samples from healthy donors and cancer patients. Here immunoSEQ multiplex PCR was the method, and the copy in TCRdb shows in-frame clones only, minus some. The sample records approximately 12,000 clones, approximately 94% being singletons. The source material was PBMCs. The receptors were sampled from a man between 70 and 80 years old with head and neck cancer.

The chain employs TRBV5-6 and TRBJ2-2, with a weak D call TRBD2 (6 bases). V shed 1 base and J shed 5 bases, with 18 bases lying between them. This CDR3 region has 17 residues. The germline V gene encodes CDR1 SGHDT and CDR2 YYEEEE. The CDR3 DNA is TGTGCCAGCAGCTTGCCCGGGGTCGGAGGGTATACCGGGGAGCTGTTTTTT. Its translation: CASSLPGVGGYTGELFF.

This sequence joins TRBV27 and TRBJ1-2; D is perhaps TRBD1 (5 bases). Per the germline V gene, CDR1 is MNHEY and CDR2 is SMNVEV (reference sequence). The CDR3 is made up of 13 amino acids. Trimming pared 6 bases from V and 7 bases from J, leaving 15 bases between. CDR3 in amino acids: CASSLRAPGGYTF. The CDR3 DNA reads as TGTGCCAGCAGCCTCAGGGCTCCGGGTGGCTACACCTTC.

This sequence joins TRBV5-1 and TRBJ2-5; 11 positions match TRBD1. This CDR3 has 15 amino acids. The germline CDR1 and CDR2 sequences are SGHRS and YFSETQ. V lost 3 bases, J lost 2 bases, and 3 bases stayed unmatched. The CDR3 here is CASSWTGGGQETQYF. DNA of the CDR3: TGCGCCAGCAGCTGGACAGGGGGCGGTCAAGAGACCCAGTACTTC.

The V gene is TRBV19, the J gene TRBJ1-6; a possible D gene is TRBD1 (6 bases). This CDR3 has 15 residues. Trimming took off 5 bases at V and 9 bases at J, with 17 bases between the two ends. The germline gives CDR1 LNHDA, CDR2 SQIVND (reference sequence). The CDR3 coding sequence is TGTGCCAGTAGTTATGAACAGGGTTTTTCTTCACCCCTCCACTTT. This codes for CASSYEQGFSSPLHF.

The V and J genes are TRBV6-5 and TRBJ2-1; D remains ambiguous. Per the germline V gene, CDR1 is MNHEY and CDR2 is SVGAGI. The V end was cut by 2 bases, the J end by 5 bases, with 13 bases between. The CDR3 runs 15 residues. The CDR3 region is CASSYGYPPDNEQFF. As DNA, the CDR3 is TGTGCCAGCAGTTACGGCTACCCTCCTGACAATGAGCAGTTCTTC.

This clone showed up just once. This chain connects TRBV5-6 to TRBJ1-3; possibly TRBD1 for D (6 bases). Germline V gene data show CDR1 as SGHDT and CDR2 as YYEEEE. Trimming stripped 0 bases from V and 4 bases from J, with 17 bases between. The CDR3 length is 17 residues. CDR3 loop: CASSLAGTGARGNTIYF. The CDR3 nucleotides are TGTGCCAGCAGCTTGGCCGGTACGGGGGCGCGCGGAAACACCATATATTTT.

The genes are TRBV19 and TRBJ1-6; TRBD1 matches at 8 bases. With 5 bases clipped from V and 10 bases from J, the junction kept 4 bases outside the gene matches. The CDR3 length is 13 residues. Germline V gene sequence: CDR1 LNHDA, CDR2 SQIVND (reference sequence). The DNA of the CDR3 is TGTGCCAGTAGTGCCACAGGGGGATCACCCCTCCACTTT. This gives the protein CASSATGGSPLHF.

The chain is built from TRBV19 and TRBJ1-1; D unresolved. CDR1 is LNHDA and CDR2 is SQIVND in the germline V gene (reference sequence). There are 16 residues in the CDR3. Trimming took off 1 base at V and 0 bases at J, with 12 bases between the two ends. CDR3 in DNA: TGTGCCAGTAGTATAGGTCGTGGAGGGATGAACACTGAAGCTTTCTTT. It specifies CASSIGRGGMNTEAFF. Complete variable domain (other parts from reference TRBV19 and TRBJ1-1): DGGITQSPKYLFRKEGQNVTLSCEQNLNHDAMYWYRQDPGQGLRLIYYSQIVNDFQKGDIAEGYSVSREKKESFPLTVTSAQKNPTAFYLCASSIGRGGMNTEAFFGQGTRLTVV.

The chain recombines TRBV7-9 with TRBJ2-5, with D unresolved. The germline gives CDR1 SEHNR, CDR2 FQNEAQ (reference sequence). The CDR3 is 13 residues long. V shed 2 bases and J shed 2 bases, with 6 bases lying between them. The CDR3 is CASSLLAQETQYF. The CDR3, as DNA: TGTGCCAGCAGCTTATTGGCACAAGAGACCCAGTACTTC.

The V gene is TRBV10-3, the J gene TRBJ1-6; D might be TRBD1 (5 bases). The CDR3 spans 13 residues. Trimming removed 11 bases at V and 7 bases at J, with 15 bases between. CDR1 and CDR2 (germline): ENHRY, SYGVKD. The CDR3 DNA reads TGTGCCCTCCGGGGCTCCTCCAATTCACCCCTCCACTTT. Translation gives CALRGSSNSPLHF.

This clone was counted a single time. This chain uses TRBV7-9 with TRBJ2-1, with D perhaps given as TRBD1 or TRBD2 (5 bases each). Trimming pared 4 bases from V and 9 bases from J, leaving 16 bases between. Germline V gives CDR1 SEHNR, CDR2 FQNEAQ (reference sequence). CDR3 length: 14 amino acids. The CDR3 loop is CASSSGTLNGEQFF. The CDR3 DNA reads TGTGCCAGCAGCTCGGGGACGTTGAACGGTGAGCAGTTCTTC.

V and J are TRBV3-1 (or the pseudogene TRBV3-2) and TRBJ1-1; the D gene is possibly TRBD1 (5 bases). The germline V gene encodes CDR1 LGHDT and CDR2 YNNKEL (reference sequence). The germline V and J ends were trimmed by 3 bases and 1 base, with 9 bases remaining between them. This CDR3 is 14 amino acids long. The DNA for the CDR3 is TGTGCCAGCAGCCAGGGGCCGGGGAACACTGAAGCTTTCTTT. It specifies CASSQGPGNTEAFF.

The rearrangement uses TRBV6-5 and TRBJ2-2, with 7 positions matching TRBD1. The CDR3 covers 16 residues. The junction had 8 bases not matched to a gene; V was cut back by 1 base and J by 6 bases. CDR1 is MNHEY and CDR2 is SVGAGI in the germline V gene. The CDR3 loop reads CASSYFTGASAGELFF. For the CDR3, the DNA is TGTGCCAGCAGTTACTTCACAGGGGCGTCAGCCGGGGAGCTGTTTTTT.